Listed below are T cell receptor beta chains from one sample, sequenced in a study of PD-1 blockade in classical Hodgkin lymphoma. Assay used: immunoSEQ multiplex PCR; TCRdb lists only in-frame clones, some missing. Of over 20,000 clones in the sample, over 70% were seen once. This material consisted of peripheral blood mononuclear cells (PBMCs), taken at baseline. The receptors here all came from a human donor with classical Hodgkin lymphoma. The CDR3 runs from the conserved cysteine through the conserved F or W. The D gene is left open where the match is weak. Expanded clones get a size class; other rows say once, few or many, or leave the size out.

>TRBV28|.|TRBJ1-1|TRBD1|15
CASSFFGQVPRGAFF
TGTGCCAGCAGTTTTTTCGGACAGGTCCCCAGGGGAGCTTTCTTT
>TRBV7-8|.|TRBJ1-1|.|14
CASSRRDTYTEAFF
TGTGCCAGCAGCCGAAGAGACACGTACACTGAAGCTTTCTTT
>TRBV19|.|TRBJ2-7|TRBD2|17
CASSIGTSGATTYEQYF
TGTGCCAGTAGTATCGGGACTAGCGGGGCTACTACCTACGAGCAGTACTTC
>TRBV7-9|.|TRBJ2-7|.|14
CASSLAGPVDEQYF
TGTGCCAGCAGCTTGGCGGGACCCGTCGACGAGCAGTACTTC
>TRBV5-6|.|TRBJ2-3|.|14
CASSLLQLTDTQYF
TGTGCCAGCAGCTTGCTTCAGCTCACAGATACGCAGTATTTT
>TRBV19|.|TRBJ1-3|.|13
CASLRTDKNTIYF
TGTGCCAGTCTCAGGACTGACAAAAACACCATATATTTT
>TRBV19|medium-sized|TRBJ1-5|TRBD1|15
CASSNPGTGRKPQHF
TGTGCCAGTAGTAACCCCGGGACAGGGAGAAAGCCCCAGCATTTT
>TRBV7-8|.|TRBJ1-4|.|14
CASSLLSTNEKLFF
TGTGCCAGCAGCTTACTATCAACTAATGAAAAACTGTTTTTT
>TRBV30|.|TRBJ1-5|.|15
CAWSTGTYLNQPQHF
TGTGCCTGGAGTACCGGGACCTATCTTAATCAGCCCCAGCATTTT
>TRBV11-2|.|TRBJ2-5|.|14
CASSLERAEETQYF
TGTGCCAGCAGCTTAGAACGGGCAGAAGAGACCCAGTACTTC
>TRBV6-1|.|TRBJ1-2|.|14
CASSVTGKNYGYTF
TGTGCCAGCAGTGTAACAGGAAAGAACTATGGCTACACCTTC
>TRBV5-6|.|TRBJ1-1|.|15
CASSLPDNRVTEAFF
TGTGCCAGCAGCTTGCCTGACAACAGGGTGACTGAAGCTTTCTTT
>TRBV18|.|TRBJ2-7|.|13
CASSPPGSYEQYF
TGTGCCAGCTCACCCCCAGGGTCCTACGAGCAGTACTTC
>TRBV5-1|.|TRBJ1-2|.|15
CASSLVGVSNYGYTF
TGCGCCAGCAGCTTGGTAGGGGTTTCTAACTATGGCTACACCTTC
>TRBV7-2|.|TRBJ2-7|.|15
CASSLSFPGTYEQYF
TGTGCCAGCAGCTTATCCTTTCCAGGGACCTACGAGCAGTACTTC
>TRBV9|.|TRBJ2-6|.|18
CASSARYRGGSGANVLTF
TGTGCCAGCAGCGCCAGATACAGGGGAGGTTCTGGGGCCAACGTCCTGACTTTC
>TRBV4-3|.|TRBJ2-3|TRBD2|15
CASSPPGGRVDTQYF
TGCGCCAGCAGCCCTCCGGGGGGACGGGTAGATACGCAGTATTTT
>TRBV27|medium-sized|TRBJ2-7|.|13
CASSPQVSGEQYF
TGTGCCAGCAGCCCACAAGTATCGGGAGAGCAGTACTTC
>TRBV10-1|.|TRBJ1-5|.|15
CASSHGRGLNQPQHF
TGCGCCAGCAGTCACGGTCGTGGCTTAAATCAGCCCCAGCATTTT
>TRBV6-1|.|TRBJ1-1|TRBD1|15
CASSGGKGANTEAFF
TGTGCCAGCAGTGGAGGGAAGGGGGCAAACACTGAAGCTTTCTTT
>TRBV27|few|TRBJ1-6|.|17
CASSLGGRTKINSPLHF
TGTGCCAGCAGTTTGGGTGGACGAACAAAAATTAATTCACCCCTCCACTTT
>TRBV4-3|.|TRBJ2-7|.|16
CASSQEAQVPSYEQYF
TGCGCCAGCAGCCAAGAGGCACAGGTCCCCTCCTACGAGCAGTACTTC
>TRBV4-3|.|TRBJ1-1|TRBD1|16
CASSRTIGQGDTEAFF
TGCGCCAGCAGCCGGACTATTGGGCAGGGGGACACTGAAGCTTTCTTT
>TRBV2|once|TRBJ2-5|TRBD1|13
CATAGGRGETQYF
TGTGCTACAGCAGGAGGCAGGGGGGAGACCCAGTACTTC
>TRBV29-1|.|TRBJ2-3|TRBD1|13
CSVDREKEISQYF
TGCAGCGTGGACAGGGAAAAGGAGATCTCGCAGTATTTT
>TRBV7-6|.|TRBJ2-7|.|15
CASSPGFANHYEQYF
TGTGCCAGCAGCCCAGGGTTCGCTAACCACTACGAGCAGTACTTC
>TRBV9|medium-sized|TRBJ2-5|TRBD1|17
CASSVGLNQQGRDPQYF
TGTGCCAGCAGCGTAGGGCTGAACCAACAGGGGAGAGACCCCCAGTACTTC
>TRBV25-1|once|TRBJ1-1|.|15
CASSESRPGTTEAFF
TGTGCCAGCAGTGAATCCAGGCCGGGAACCACTGAAGCTTTCTTT
>TRBV7-9|.|TRBJ2-7|.|12
CASSLEGDEQYF
TGTGCCAGCAGCCTCGAGGGGGACGAGCAGTACTTC
>TRBV30|.|TRBJ2-1|.|11
CAWSQGNEQFF
TGTGCCTGGAGTCAGGGGAATGAGCAGTTCTTC
>TRBV7-6|once|TRBJ2-1|TRBD2|20
CASSLGALEGRGRGGYEQFF
TGTGCCAGCAGCTTAGGGGCCTTAGAAGGACGTGGGCGGGGGGGATATGAGCAGTTCTTC
>TRBV19|.|TRBJ2-5|TRBD1|13
CASSVQGSETQYF
TGTGCCAGTAGTGTACAGGGGTCAGAGACCCAGTACTTC
>TRBV15|.|TRBJ2-1|.|16
CATSRDPEGLYNEQFF
TGTGCCACCAGCAGAGATCCGGAGGGCCTATACAATGAGCAGTTCTTC
>TRBV27|.|TRBJ2-5|.|15
CASSRTFGTRETQYF
TGTGCCAGCAGCCGAACTTTTGGGACCCGAGAGACCCAGTACTTC
>TRBV7-9|.|TRBJ1-3|.|17
CASSLAVNRVSGNTIYF
TGTGCCAGCAGCTTAGCCGTGAACAGGGTCTCTGGAAACACCATATATTTT
>TRBV6-5|.|TRBJ1-2|.|14
CASSYVSGVYGYTF
TGTGCCAGCAGTTACGTTTCGGGGGTCTATGGCTACACCTTC
>TRBV5-6|once|TRBJ1-4|TRBD1|14
CASSGDRGLGKLFF
TGTGCCAGCAGCGGGGACAGGGGGCTGGGAAAACTGTTTTTT
>TRBV9|.|TRBJ2-1|TRBD2|15
CASSPRLAGDNEQFF
TGTGCCAGCAGCCCGCGACTAGCGGGGGACAATGAGCAGTTCTTC
>TRBV6-5|.|TRBJ2-6|.|15
CASRPWGSGANVLTF
TGTGCCAGCAGACCATGGGGCTCTGGGGCCAACGTCCTGACTTTC
>TRBV5-1|once|TRBJ1-2|.|19
CASSLRLGRDRDQGYGYTF
TGCGCCAGCAGCCTCCGGTTAGGTAGGGACCGGGACCAGGGGTATGGCTACACCTTC
>TRBV7-2|.|TRBJ1-5|.|16
CASSLGFRAGNQPQHF
TGTGCCAGCAGCTTAGGCTTTAGGGCAGGGAATCAGCCCCAGCATTTT
>TRBV2|.|TRBJ2-1|TRBD2|15
CASIPLAGETNEQFF
TGTGCCAGCATCCCCCTAGCGGGGGAGACGAATGAGCAGTTCTTC
>TRBV7-9|.|TRBJ1-1|TRBD1|15
CASSGTGPTSTEAFF
TGTGCCAGCAGTGGGACAGGTCCGACGAGCACTGAAGCTTTCTTT
>TRBV4-1|.|TRBJ2-1|.|15
CASSQAVGAGNEQFF
TGCGCCAGCAGCCAAGCAGTGGGGGCTGGCAATGAGCAGTTCTTC
>TRBV7-3|.|TRBJ2-5|.|15
CASSLTGGAKETQYF
TGTGCCAGCAGCTTAACAGGGGGTGCGAAAGAGACCCAGTACTTC
>TRBV7-9|.|TRBJ2-2|.|14
CASSRRRNTGELFF
TGTGCCAGCAGCCGCCGACGGAACACCGGGGAGCTGTTTTTT
>TRBV2|.|TRBJ2-3|.|16
CASNRRGVGSTDTQYF
TGTGCCAGCAATCGACGTGGTGTCGGCAGCACAGATACGCAGTATTTT
>TRBV4-1|medium-sized|TRBJ1-1|.|15
CASSQELGLNTEAFF
TGCGCCAGCAGCCAAGAGTTAGGGCTGAACACTGAAGCTTTCTTT
>TRBV28|.|TRBJ1-4|TRBD1|15
CASSPGGATNEKLFF
TGTGCCAGCAGCCCAGGGGGTGCAACTAATGAAAAACTGTTTTTT
>TRBV15|.|TRBJ2-2|.|11
CATEHTGELFF
TGTGCCACGGAGCACACCGGGGAGCTGTTTTTT
>TRBV5-5|few|TRBJ1-1|.|15
CASSFGEGANTEAFF
TGTGCCAGCAGCTTTGGAGAGGGCGCGAACACTGAAGCTTTCTTT